This T cell receptor (beta chain) was captured by sequencing in a study of T cell responses to AZD1222 COVID-19 vaccine. Sequencing was performed with immunoSEQ multiplex PCR; in TCRdb, only in-frame clones are kept and a portion is missing. The sample lists approximately 81,000 clones, just over 90% seen once, with roughly 4.8% in the top ten. The CDR3 runs 14 residues. V lost 5 bases and J lost 3; bases outside the gene matches: 6. CDR1 and CDR2 (germline): MNHEY, SMNVEV (reference sequence). This clone came up once. The antigen is not known. Findings and limits, study-wide: There were repertoire samples only from the period after the peak T cell response. Recipients of AZD1222 seropositive at baseline numbered only 5 or 6. With two AZD1222 doses given, Spike-specific TCR breadth and depth both rose.

The specimen comprised peripheral blood, sampled on day 0 of MenACWY control vaccination. The receptor was derived from an adult in good health. The chain combines TRBV27 with TRBJ2-7, with 8 bases aligning to TRBD1. The CDR3 DNA reads as TGTGCCAGCAGTATGGGGGACAGGCACTACGAGCAGTACTTC. Its protein product is CASSMGDRHYEQYF.